The rows below give T cell receptor beta chains drawn from one sample of a study of blood T cell repertoires in COVID-19. The repertoire was sequenced with immunoSEQ multiplex PCR; TCRdb's copy has only in-frame clones and lacks some. The sample includes a few hundred thousand clones, 75% to 90% of them seen just once. The sample comprised peripheral blood. Receptor source: a woman aged 25-40 years with COVID-19, enrolled during active disease. Both conserved end residues are part of each CDR3. Each record gives: V gene, CDR3 length, J gene, D gene, clone size, CDR3 protein, CDR3 DNA. D genes are given only for firm matches. Clone size is stated in some rows and not others, as once, few, many or a class when expanded.

>TRBV4-1|16|TRBJ1-1|TRBD1|-
CASSNSGTGMNTEAFF
TGCGCCAGCAGCAATTCCGGGACAGGGATGAACACTGAAGCTTTCTTT
>TRBV6-1|17|TRBJ1-2|-|-
CASSVKWEANEVYGYTF
TGTGCCAGCAGTGTGAAATGGGAGGCGAACGAGGTCTATGGCTACACCTTC
>TRBV9|16|TRBJ1-6|-|-
CASSVEAGTYNSPLHF
TGTGCCAGCAGCGTAGAGGCTGGGACTTATAATTCACCCCTCCACTTT
>TRBV19|17|TRBJ2-7|TRBD2|-
CASSVRLAGDDFYEQYF
TGTGCCAGTAGTGTCCGACTAGCGGGAGACGATTTCTACGAGCAGTACTTC
>TRBV7-8|14|TRBJ2-7|-|-
CASSYGQSAYEQYF
TGTGCCAGCAGCTACGGACAGTCCGCCTACGAGCAGTACTTC
>TRBV21-1|15|TRBJ2-6|-|-
CASGLRGPGANVLTF
TGTGCCAGCGGATTAAGGGGGCCTGGGGCCAACGTCCTGACTTTC
>TRBV4-1|15|TRBJ2-3|-|-
CASSQVGRYRDTQYF
TGCGCCAGCAGCCAAGTTGGGAGGTACAGAGATACGCAGTATTTT
>TRBV5-4|14|TRBJ2-5|TRBD2|-
CASSPSGVGETQYF
TGTGCCAGCAGCCCTAGCGGGGTCGGGGAGACCCAGTACTTC
>TRBV27|15|TRBJ2-3|TRBD1|-
CASSPGTGRTDTQYF
TGTGCCAGCAGCCCCGGGACAGGGAGAACAGATACGCAGTATTTT
>TRBV18|14|TRBJ1-1|-|-
CASSPGQMNTEAFF
TGTGCCAGCTCCCCCGGACAGATGAACACTGAAGCTTTCTTT
>TRBV6-1|15|TRBJ1-2|-|-
CASSDPPQGNYGYTF
TGTGCCAGCAGTGACCCACCACAGGGTAACTATGGCTACACCTTC
>TRBV28|12|TRBJ1-1|-|-
CASGAGGAEAFF
TGTGCCAGTGGCGCGGGTGGGGCTGAAGCTTTCTTT
>TRBV9|15|TRBJ2-1|TRBD1|once
CASSVAGDRVHEQFF
TGTGCCAGCAGCGTAGCTGGGGACAGGGTCCATGAGCAGTTCTTC
>TRBV30|14|TRBJ2-3|TRBD1|-
CAQSTGGESDTQYF
TGTGCCCAATCGACAGGGGGCGAGTCAGATACGCAGTATTTT
>TRBV7-9|15|TRBJ2-1|TRBD2|-
CASSPSGISYNEQFF
TGTGCCAGCAGCCCCAGCGGGATCTCCTACAATGAGCAGTTCTTC
>TRBV10-1|13|TRBJ1-2|-|-
CASSESGGYGYTF
TGCGCCAGCAGTGAGTCGGGGGGCTATGGCTACACCTTC
>TRBV12-3/TRBV12-4|13|TRBJ2-5|TRBD1|-
CASNPSRGETQYF
TGTGCCAGCAACCCGTCCAGGGGGGAGACCCAGTACTTC
>TRBV19|14|TRBJ2-7|-|-
CASSTTRDTYEQYF
TGTGCCAGTAGTACGACCCGGGACACATACGAGCAGTACTTC
>TRBV11-3|17|TRBJ2-3|TRBD2|once
CASSSGLAGARTDTQYF
TGTGCCAGCAGCTCCGGACTAGCGGGAGCGAGGACAGATACGCAGTATTTT
>TRBV30|14|TRBJ1-5|-|-
CAWTPGREGQPQHF
TGTGCCTGGACCCCTGGAAGGGAGGGACAGCCCCAGCATTTT
>TRBV15|17|TRBJ2-3|-|-
CATSRTNLAAGGDTQYF
TGTGCCACCAGCAGGACTAATCTAGCTGCAGGCGGAGATACGCAGTATTTT
>TRBV30|14|TRBJ2-7|TRBD2|few
CAWSGTSGLYEQYF
TGTGCCTGGTCCGGGACTAGCGGCCTCTACGAGCAGTACTTC
>TRBV6-5|16|TRBJ1-6|-|once
CASSYDRFWANSPLHF
TGTGCCAGCAGTTACGACCGGTTCTGGGCAAATTCACCCCTCCACTTT
>TRBV7-8|16|TRBJ1-2|TRBD1|-
CASSARTGTGSYGYTF
TGTGCCAGCAGCGCCCGAACCGGGACAGGTAGCTATGGCTACACCTTC
>TRBV2|14|TRBJ1-4|-|once
CASRQQGSNEKLFF
TGTGCCAGCAGACAACAGGGATCTAATGAAAAACTGTTTTTT
>TRBV27|13|TRBJ2-7|-|once
CASTLRRGHEQYF
TGTGCCAGCACCCTCCGGAGGGGCCACGAGCAGTACTTC
>TRBV7-6|14|TRBJ2-1|TRBD2|-
CASSATSGRNEQFF
TGTGCCAGCAGCGCGACTAGCGGGAGGAATGAGCAGTTCTTC
>TRBV6-5|13|TRBJ1-2|TRBD1|-
CASSKDRGNGYTF
TGTGCCAGCAGTAAGGACAGGGGGAACGGCTACACCTTC
>TRBV19|15|TRBJ2-1|TRBD2|-
CASMKPGLGDNEQFF
TGTGCCAGTATGAAACCTGGACTAGGGGACAATGAGCAGTTCTTC
>TRBV5-1|16|TRBJ1-1|-|-
CASSVDRTRENTEAFF
TGCGCCAGCAGCGTCGACAGGACACGCGAGAACACTGAAGCTTTCTTT
>TRBV4-1|16|TRBJ1-5|-|-
CASSPNQGLVAQPQHF
TGCGCCAGCAGCCCTAACCAGGGATTAGTCGCTCAGCCCCAGCATTTT
>TRBV28|14|TRBJ1-1|TRBD1|-
CASSFRGLNTEAFF
TGTGCCAGCAGTTTCAGGGGGCTAAACACTGAAGCTTTCTTT
>TRBV14|15|TRBJ1-1|-|-
CASSQERQAGTEAFF
TGTGCCAGCAGCCAAGAACGCCAGGCAGGGACTGAAGCTTTCTTT
>TRBV5-1|15|TRBJ2-7|-|-
CASSLAPGTTYEQYF
TGCGCCAGCAGCTTGGCTCCAGGGACAACCTACGAGCAGTACTTC
>TRBV19|14|TRBJ1-3|-|-
CASSIWASGNTIYF
TGTGCCAGTAGTATCTGGGCCTCTGGAAACACCATATATTTT
>TRBV30|16|TRBJ2-7|TRBD2|-
CAASRGLAGVDREQYF
TGTGCCGCCTCCAGGGGCCTAGCGGGAGTAGATCGCGAGCAGTACTTC
>TRBV28|14|TRBJ1-2|-|-
CASSTGLKNYGYTF
TGTGCCAGCAGCACAGGGCTGAAGAACTATGGCTACACCTTC
>TRBV18|16|TRBJ2-5|TRBD2|-
CASSRTSGMYQETQYF
TGTGCCAGCTCGCGGACTAGCGGGATGTACCAAGAGACCCAGTACTTC
>TRBV5-4|15|TRBJ1-1|TRBD1|-
CASSIGTGRTTEAFF
TGTGCCAGCAGCATCGGGACAGGTCGAACCACTGAAGCTTTCTTT
>TRBV19|13|TRBJ1-1|-|-
CASSQRGVTEAFF
TGTGCCAGTAGTCAGCGGGGGGTCACTGAAGCTTTCTTT
>TRBV21-1|13|TRBJ2-2|-|-
CASSKGRAGELFF
TGTGCCAGCAGCAAAGGCCGGGCCGGGGAGCTGTTTTTT
>TRBV19|15|TRBJ2-2|TRBD1|once
CASSIGTGGTGELFF
TGTGCCAGTAGTATTGGGACAGGGGGCACCGGGGAGCTGTTTTTT
>TRBV10-1|12|TRBJ1-1|-|-
CASSESQGEAFF
TGCGCCAGCAGTGAGTCCCAGGGTGAAGCTTTCTTT
>TRBV5-5|18|TRBJ1-1|TRBD1|-
CASSPHIEQGAVSTEAFF
TGTGCCAGCAGCCCCCACATTGAACAGGGGGCGGTGAGCACTGAAGCTTTCTTT
>TRBV9|13|TRBJ2-7|TRBD1|-
CASSVAGTVEQYF
TGTGCCAGCAGCGTAGCCGGGACAGTAGAGCAGTACTTC
>TRBV5-8|18|TRBJ2-5|TRBD2|-
CASSVPGLGARYQETQYF
TGTGCCAGCAGCGTGCCGGGACTAGGGGCCCGCTACCAAGAGACCCAGTACTTC
>TRBV6-2/TRBV6-3|14|TRBJ2-2|-|-
CASSSAGDTGELFF
TGTGCCAGCAGTTCCGCAGGGGACACCGGGGAGCTGTTTTTT
>TRBV11-3|16|TRBJ1-3|TRBD1|-
CASSHTGTGTGNTIYF
TGTGCCAGCAGCCATACCGGGACAGGGACAGGAAACACCATATATTTT
>TRBV7-2|15|TRBJ1-6|-|-
CASSFAGPGDSPLHF
TGTGCCAGCAGCTTCGCCGGACCGGGAGATTCACCCCTCCACTTT
>TRBV4-2|17|TRBJ2-2|TRBD2|-
CASSQVGLARDTGELFF
TGTGCCAGCAGCCAAGTGGGACTAGCAAGGGACACCGGGGAGCTGTTTTTT
>TRBV2|13|TRBJ1-1|TRBD1|-
CASSARTGVEAFF
TGTGCCAGCAGTGCCCGGACAGGTGTTGAAGCTTTCTTT
>TRBV2|15|TRBJ2-3|TRBD1|-
CASSPQGVHTDTQYF
TGTGCCAGCAGTCCACAGGGGGTACACACAGATACGCAGTATTTT
>TRBV20-1|13|TRBJ1-2|-|-
CSASTTGYYGYTF
TGCAGTGCTAGTACGACCGGGTACTATGGCTACACCTTC
>TRBV2|14|TRBJ1-6|TRBD1|-
CASSETGGASPLHF
TGTGCCAGCAGTGAAACAGGGGGAGCTTCACCCCTCCACTTT
>TRBV5-1|16|TRBJ1-5|TRBD1|-
CASSLEGTGGNQPQHF
TGCGCCAGCAGCTTGGAGGGGACAGGGGGGAATCAGCCCCAGCATTTT
>TRBV3-1/TRBV3-2|16|TRBJ1-1|-|-
CASSQAHRAMNTEAFF
TGTGCCAGCAGCCAAGCTCACAGGGCCATGAACACTGAAGCTTTCTTT
>TRBV19|15|TRBJ1-5|-|-
CASSQGNTPNQPQHF
TGTGCCAGTAGTCAGGGAAACACTCCCAATCAGCCCCAGCATTTT
>TRBV10-1|14|TRBJ2-1|-|-
CASSPGYSYNEQFF
TGCGCCAGCAGCCCAGGGTACTCCTACAATGAGCAGTTCTTC
>TRBV25-1|16|TRBJ2-1|TRBD2|-
CASSEWSGSMNNEQFF
TGTGCCAGCAGTGAATGGAGCGGGAGCATGAACAATGAGCAGTTCTTC